This T cell receptor (beta chain) was retrieved from a study of cytomegalovirus exposure and HLA in healthy donors. Primers included in the PCR were 60 Vbeta and 13 Jbeta primers. Sequencing used immunoSEQ multiplex PCR; TCRdb keeps in-frame clones, though not all of them. The top ten hold around 11% of the sample, which has 60,000 to 75,000 clones, roughly 87% seen once. This TCR was sampled from a female donor in good health and CMV-seronegative. Sequenced: PBMCs.

This chain's CDR3 is CAITQGTGYGYTF. CDR3 sequence (DNA): TGTGCCATCACTCAAGGGACAGGCTATGGCTACACCTTC. V and J are TRBV10-3 and TRBJ1-2, with TRBD1 matching over 8 bases. With V trimmed by 7 bases and J by 4 bases, 5 bases remained unmatched. In germline, CDR1 is ENHRY, CDR2 SYGVKD. The CDR3 runs 13 residues.